The 29 T cell receptor beta chains listed next were all sequenced from one sample in a study of T cells in Graves' hyperthyroidism and ophthalmopathy. Amplified TCR beta CDR3 regions came from RNA transcripts. An initial round of RT-PCR targeting the TCR CDR3 relied on the HTBI primer set. TCRdb used MiXCR to reprocess the multiplex PCR reads, holding one entry per CDR3 protein. In the table there are 300,000 or so distinct CDR3 sequences, approximately 18% of which are singletons. Sequenced sample: blood. Receptor source: a woman aged 50 to 60 with Graves' hyperthyroidism.

V usage is TRBV12-3 or TRBV12-4 and J usage is TRBJ1-2, with TRBD1 matching over 7 bases. The CDR3 consists of 12 residues. V shed 4 bases, J shed 7 bases, and the junction held 3 bases outside the gene matches. Here the CDR3 reads CASSSDRVGYTF. In nucleotides, the CDR3 is TGTGCCAGCAGTTCTGACAGGGTTGGCTACACCTTC.

Many counts were recorded for this clonotype. The genes are TRBV6-5 and TRBJ2-7, with TRBD1 matching 11 bases. Trimming at V came to 2 bases and at J to 5 bases, leaving 5 bases not matched to a gene. This CDR3 is 15 amino acids long. Germline CDR1 and CDR2: MNHEY and SVGAGI. The chain's CDR3 is CASSYLGQGADEQYF. The CDR3 coding sequence is TGTGCCAGCAGTTACCTAGGACAGGGGGCTGACGAGCAGTACTTC.

This clonotype has a handful of counts. The chain carries TRBV5-1 and TRBJ2-1; 7 nucleotides line up with TRBD2. Germline V CDR1 and CDR2: SGHRS, YFSETQ. V was pared by 0 bases and J by 6 bases, with 9 bases of the junction left unmatched. The CDR3 runs 16 residues. The CDR3 sequence is CASSLAVRELTNEQFF. DNA for the CDR3: TGCGCCAGCAGCTTGGCTGTGCGGGAGTTGACCAATGAGCAGTTCTTC.

V is TRBV25-1 and J is TRBJ1-2; TRBD1 matches 10 bases. Germline V gene lookup returns CDR1 MGHDK and CDR2 SYGVNS. This CDR3 comprises 13 residues. V shed 7 bases and J 3 bases; nucleotides not matched to a gene: 2. The CDR3 loop is CASTGTGDYGYTF. CDR3 DNA sequence: TGTGCCAGCACTGGGACAGGGGACTATGGCTACACCTTC.

This clonotype was detected many times. The V call is TRBV28, the J call TRBJ2-7; D not resolved. Germline lookup yields CDR1 MDHEN and CDR2 SYDVKM. Trimming pared 3 bases from V and 6 bases from J, leaving 9 bases between. This CDR3 spans 12 amino acids. CDR3 sequence reads: CASSFGVGEQYF. The CDR3 DNA reads TGTGCCAGCAGTTTTGGGGTTGGCGAGCAGTACTTC.

This sequence joins TRBV12-3 or TRBV12-4 and TRBJ2-1, with TRBD2 matching over 8 bases. CDR3 size: 14 residues. Losses at the gene ends were 9 bases for V and 4 bases for J; bases not matched to a gene: 8. Written as DNA, the CDR3 is TGTGCCAGAACCGGGGGGGGTGCATACAATGAGCAGTTCTTC. Protein: CARTGGGAYNEQFF.

The chain has TRBV28 and TRBJ2-1; tentative D call: TRBD2 (7 bases). The germline V and J ends were trimmed by 11 bases and 12 bases, with 17 bases remaining between them. Germline V gene sequence: CDR1 MDHEN, CDR2 SYDVKM. This CDR3 has 11 amino acids. The CDR3 reads CACTPGGGQFF. The CDR3 DNA is TGTGCCTGCACCCCGGGGGGCGGGCAGTTCTTC.

The chain uses TRBV20-1 and TRBJ1-2, with 9 bases fitting TRBD1. This CDR3 has 15 residues. The V gene end was trimmed by 6 bases and the J gene end by 4 bases; junction bases not matched to a gene: 12. Germline CDR1 and CDR2: DFQATT and SNEGSKA (reference sequence). The CDR3 DNA sequence: TGCAGTGCCCCCCCCCGGACAGGGGCTGGCTATGGCTACACCTTC. It codes for CSAPPRTGAGYGYTF.

This clonotype was seen ten or more times. The V and J genes are TRBV7-9 and TRBJ2-7; maybe TRBD1 (5 bases). The CDR3 sequence is 13 residues long. From germline, CDR1 is SEHNR and CDR2 FQNEAQ (reference sequence). Deletions cut 3 bases from V and 3 bases from J, with 9 bases between. Written as DNA, the CDR3 is TGTGCCAGCAGCTTTGGTGACAGCTACGAGCAGTACTTC. This translates into CASSFGDSYEQYF. The whole variable domain, remainder taken from reference TRBV7-9 and TRBJ2-7, is DTGVSQNPRHKITKRGQNVTFRCDPISEHNRLYWYRQTLGQGPEFLTYFQNEAQLEKSRLLSDRFSAERPKGSFSTLEIQRTEQGDSAMYLCASSFGDSYEQYFGPGTRLTVT.

The table lists this clonotype with many counts. CDR3 protein: CASSVSGAYEQYF. DNA of the CDR3: TGCGCCAGCAGCGTCAGCGGAGCCTACGAGCAGTACTTC. This chain uses TRBV5-1 with TRBJ2-7; perhaps TRBD2 as D (5 bases). Trimming stripped 4 bases from V and 2 bases from J, with 10 bases between. This CDR3 comprises 13 residues. Germline V lookup: CDR1 SGHRS, CDR2 YFSETQ.

This clonotype was seen a handful of times. The chain uses TRBV10-3 and TRBJ2-2, with no clear D. This CDR3 has 17 amino acids. Germline V gives CDR1 ENHRY, CDR2 SYGVKD. Trimming left V 0 bases short and J 1 base short, with 12 bases between. CDR3 DNA: TGTGCCATCAGTGAGTCTGCGACATGGCTGAACACCGGGGAGCTGTTTTTT. It is translated as CAISESATWLNTGELFF.

The rearrangement uses TRBV2 and TRBJ1-3; D perhaps matches TRBD1 (6 bases). Trimming cost V 4 bases and J 8 bases, with 12 bases left between them. This CDR3 is 13 amino acids long. CDR1 is SNHLY and CDR2 is FYNNEI in the germline V gene. The CDR3 loop reads CASSVGGLDTIYF. For the CDR3, the DNA is TGTGCCAGCAGTGTCGGGGGGCTTGACACCATATATTTT.

This clonotype has a count of ten or more. J is TRBJ1-6 and V is TRBV6-1; D might be TRBD1 (6 bases). Germline-derived CDR1 and CDR2 are MNHNS and SASEGT. The CDR3 consists of 13 residues. The V end was cut by 7 bases, the J end by 5 bases, with 9 bases between. This CDR3 is CASKTGNNSPLHF. CDR3 nucleotides: TGTGCCAGCAAGACAGGCAATAATTCACCCCTCCACTTT.

The table lists this clonotype with many counts. The V call is TRBV2, the J call TRBJ1-2, with unresolved D. CDR3 length equals 12 residues. Per the germline V gene, CDR1 is SNHLY and CDR2 is FYNNEI. V lost 3 bases to trimming and J lost 4 bases, with 6 bases between them. The DNA for the CDR3 is TGTGCCAGCAGTGAGGGCAGCTATGGCTACACCTTC. This translates into CASSEGSYGYTF.

This clonotype was counted a few times. The gene calls are TRBV4-1 and TRBJ2-1; D is unresolved. Germline V CDR1 and CDR2: MGHRA, YSYEKL. V gave up 3 bases and J gave up 0 bases, with 12 bases separating them. The CDR3 covers 16 residues. In DNA form, the CDR3 reads TGCGCCAGCAGCCACCCGGCAGGAAGCTCCTACAATGAGCAGTTCTTC. Protein: CASSHPAGSSYNEQFF.

This clonotype was counted a few times. This chain links TRBV5-1 with TRBJ2-1, with TRBD1 matching over 7 bases. V shed 4 bases and J 3 bases; nucleotides not matched to a gene: 19. The CDR3 extends over 19 amino acids. Per germline, CDR1 SGHRS and CDR2 YFSETQ. CDR3 region: CASSAYKGVQGFDYNEQFF. The DNA of the CDR3 is TGCGCCAGCAGCGCATATAAAGGGGTACAGGGGTTTGACTACAATGAGCAGTTCTTC.

The rearrangement joins TRBV6-1 to TRBJ1-1, with D tentatively TRBD1 (5 bases). This CDR3 spans 11 amino acids. Trimming took off 0 bases at V and 10 bases at J, with 6 bases between the two ends. Germline V gene sequence: CDR1 MNHNS, CDR2 SASEGT. The CDR3 loop is CASSEAGGAFF. CDR3 DNA: TGTGCCAGCAGTGAAGCGGGGGGAGCTTTCTTT.

Concerning this clonotype itself: A much larger clone lies a single base off, so this may be a read error. V and J are TRBV28 and TRBJ2-7; 8 bases are a match to TRBD2. The CDR3 is 14 amino acids. Germline CDR1 is MDHEN and CDR2 is SYDVKM. The chain's CDR3 is CANSFMTSEHEQYF. For the CDR3, the DNA is TGTGCCAACAGTTTTATGACTAGCGAGCACGAGCAGTACTTC.

This clonotype appeared many times. The chain recombines TRBV27 with TRBJ1-1; possible D gene TRBD1, 6 bases. Trimming removed 6 bases at V and 1 base at J, with 21 bases between. The CDR3 totals 17 residues. CDR1 is MNHEY, CDR2 SMNVEV, per germline (reference sequence). CDR3 in amino acids: CASSWGPHRDENTEAFF. The CDR3 DNA is TGTGCCAGCAGCTGGGGACCCCACAGGGACGAGAACACTGAAGCTTTCTTT.

This clonotype has more than one count but fewer than ten. With a much larger clone just one base away, this may be a read error. The V and J genes are TRBV27 and TRBJ2-1; TRBD2 matches at 8 bases. The CDR3 is made up of 16 amino acids. The germline gives CDR1 MNHEY, CDR2 SMNVEV (reference sequence). CDR3 coding DNA: TGTGCCAGCAGTAACTGGGGACTAGGGGGTTCCACTGAGCGGTTCTTC. Translation gives CASSNWGLGGSTERFF.

The rearrangement uses TRBV20-1 and TRBJ1-2; possibly TRBD1 for D (6 bases). The CDR3 sequence is 12 residues long. Germline V gives CDR1 DFQATT, CDR2 SNEGSKA (reference sequence). CDR3 in amino acids: CSRPGHDYGYTF. The CDR3 coding sequence is TGCAGCAGACCGGGACACGACTATGGCTACACCTTC.

This sequence joins TRBV25-1 and TRBJ2-1; 10 bases match TRBD1. The CDR3 has 15 amino acids. The germline CDR1 and CDR2 sequences are MGHDK and SYGVNS. With V trimmed by 5 bases and J by 6 bases, 7 bases remained unmatched. The CDR3 DNA reads TGTGCCAGCAGTTTCCGGGACAGGGGACCCAATGAGCAGTTCTTC. Its translation is CASSFRDRGPNEQFF.

The V call is TRBV28, the J call TRBJ2-4; TRBD2 matches 10 bases. This CDR3 is 15 amino acids long. Trimming at V came to 4 bases and at J to 7 bases, leaving 7 bases not matched to a gene. The germline gives CDR1 MDHEN, CDR2 SYDVKM. CDR3 nucleotides: TGTGCCAGCAGTTCGCGACTAGCGGGTTTGAACATTCAGTACTTC. Translated, it gives CASSSRLAGLNIQYF.

This clonotype was seen repeatedly, ten times or more. V usage is TRBV20-1 and J usage is TRBJ1-6; no definite D call. Germline CDR1 and CDR2: DFQATT and SNEGSKA (reference sequence). Trimming stripped 3 bases from V and 7 bases from J, with 10 bases between. CDR3 length equals 13 residues. CDR3: CSARNHLNSPLHF. The CDR3, as DNA: TGCAGTGCTAGGAATCATCTGAATTCACCCCTCCACTTT.

There are a few counts of this clonotype. The chain has TRBV20-1 and TRBJ2-7; D perhaps matches TRBD2 (7 bases). Germline loops: CDR1 DFQATT, CDR2 SNEGSKA (reference sequence). V gave up 4 bases and J gave up 3 bases, with 13 bases separating them. CDR3 length: 13 residues. The CDR3 protein is CSANEGGVYEQYF. The CDR3 DNA sequence: TGCAGTGCTAACGAAGGGGGGGTCTACGAGCAGTACTTC.

A note on this clonotype: At one boundary the junction diverges from the germline segment, which might be a read error. V gene TRBV3-1 combines with J gene TRBJ1-2; D is unclear. The CDR3 has 13 residues. Germline lookup yields CDR1 LGHDT and CDR2 YNNKEL (reference sequence). CDR3: CASSPGVNCGYTF. CDR3 bases: TGTGCCAGCAGCCCCGGGGTAAACTGTGGCTACACCTTC.

The rearrangement uses TRBV6-1 and TRBJ2-2; TRBD1 might be the D (5 bases). CDR3 size: 14 residues. Germline V lookup: CDR1 MNHNS, CDR2 SASEGT. V lost 2 bases and J lost 6, with 10 bases in between. The chain's CDR3 is CASSELTGSGELFF. The CDR3 DNA is TGTGCCAGCAGTGAATTAACAGGTTCCGGGGAGCTGTTTTTT.

There are many counts of this clonotype. This sequence joins TRBV7-3 and TRBJ2-3; D is perhaps TRBD2 (5 bases). The germline V gene encodes CDR1 SGHTA and CDR2 FQGTGA. The CDR3 sequence is 15 residues long. Between the trimmed V and J ends, which lost 5 bases and 0 bases, there was a span of 12 bases. In DNA form, the CDR3 reads TGTGCCAGCAGCGACCCGGGGAGAAGCACAGATACGCAGTATTTT. Translation: CASSDPGRSTDTQYF. Using reference TRBV7-3 and TRBJ2-3 for the parts outside the CDR3, the full variable domain is GAGVSQTPSNKVTEKGKYVELRCDPISGHTALYWYRQSLGQGPEFLIYFQGTGAADDSGLPNDRFFAVRPEGSVSTLKIQRTERGDSAVYLCASSDPGRSTDTQYFGPGTRLTVL.

This clonotype was detected many times. The V call is TRBV2, the J call TRBJ1-1, with D possibly being TRBD1 (6 bases). There are 18 residues in the CDR3. The germline V gene encodes CDR1 SNHLY and CDR2 FYNNEI. Trimming cost V 6 bases and J 1 base, with 24 bases left between them. In DNA, the CDR3 is TGTGCCAGCAGGGGGGGGTATGAGGGGGTCTTGGCGAACACTGAAGCTTTCTTT. This gives the protein CASRGGYEGVLANTEAFF. Variable domain in full (rest from reference TRBV2 and TRBJ1-1): EPEVTQTPSHQVTQMGQEVILRCVPISNHLYFYWYRQILGQKVEFLVSFYNNEISEKSEIFDDQFSVERPDGSNFTLKIRSTKLEDSAMYFCASRGGYEGVLANTEAFFGQGTRLTVV.